Listed below are T cell receptor beta chains from one sample, sequenced in a study of beta chain features in type 1 diabetes. TCRdb keeps only in-frame clones here, not all; method: immunoSEQ multiplex PCR. In the table there are roughly 300,000 clones, about 14% of which are singletons. The specimen was central memory CD4+ T cells from blood. The receptors come from a man aged 30-40 years in good health. CDR3s include the opening cysteine and the closing phenylalanine or tryptophan. D genes are given only for firm matches.

v_gene	j_gene	d_gene	CDR3aa
TRBV6-5	TRBJ1-1	.	CASRQGPMKNTEAFF
TRBV7-9	TRBJ1-1	.	CASSPGTMNTEAFF
TRBV2	TRBJ1-2	TRBD1	CASTLTGQDYGYTF
TRBV10-3	TRBJ2-3	.	CASESADTQYF
TRBV7-2	TRBJ1-2	.	CASSQPGYGYTF
TRBV7-2	TRBJ1-1	.	CASSLVQVNTEAFF
TRBV7-8	TRBJ2-4	TRBD1	CASSLAGTGGGIQYF
TRBV7-2	TRBJ2-5	TRBD2	CASSAQRGGRETQYF
TRBV5-1	TRBJ1-4	.	CASSLEMANEKLFF
TRBV5-1	TRBJ2-3	.	CASSMGFRTDTQYF
TRBV13	TRBJ2-5	.	CASSSTGAPGETQYF
TRBV14	TRBJ1-1	TRBD1	CASSQEIFGQGRTEAFF
TRBV5-6	TRBJ1-2	.	CASSLAAEGGYTF
TRBV9	TRBJ1-1	.	CASSVGVTLKNTEAFF
TRBV4-3	TRBJ2-1	.	CASSQGMGSEVKQFF
TRBV14	TRBJ2-5	.	CASSPRGTPAETQYF
TRBV18	TRBJ1-2	TRBD1	CASSGQVDYGYTF
TRBV4-3	TRBJ2-1	TRBD1	CASSQHPGQDSEQFF
TRBV11-3	TRBJ1-2	.	CASSYLRSDYGYTF
TRBV2	TRBJ1-2	.	CASSEFLNYGYTF
TRBV6-6	TRBJ2-5	.	CASRRRPPDGETQYF
TRBV6-6	TRBJ2-4	TRBD1	CASSYPGQGQNIQYF
TRBV6-4	TRBJ2-1	.	CASRPPGRGGGYNEQFF
TRBV12-5	TRBJ2-1	.	CASGELALQFF
TRBV5-6	TRBJ2-5	.	CASSLYQETQYF
TRBV19	TRBJ2-7	TRBD2	CATSSGGNIYEQYF
TRBV28	TRBJ1-4	TRBD1	CASRQRQTGQGRSRKLFF
TRBV7-9	TRBJ2-5	TRBD2	CASSLGLAGVETQYF
TRBV11-2	TRBJ1-1	.	CASSLATNGNTEAFF
TRBV6-1	TRBJ2-3	.	CASKRGGGGTDTQYF
TRBV5-1	TRBJ2-3	.	CASSLAVNPGDTQYF
TRBV7-9	TRBJ2-1	.	CASSLSGTMDEQFF
TRBV6-6	TRBJ1-1	.	CASSPGAASQVTEAFF
TRBV11-2	TRBJ2-1	.	CASSLTGTPAYNEQFF
TRBV18	TRBJ1-4	TRBD1	CASSPQGARTNEKLFF
TRBV10-3	TRBJ2-5	TRBD2	CAISVSGSAQETQYF
TRBV29-1	TRBJ1-5	TRBD1	CSATGVGGNQPQHF
TRBV10-3	TRBJ1-2	.	CAITQREGLDYGYTF
TRBV5-5	TRBJ2-5	TRBD1	CASSHGQGKETQYF
TRBV7-9	TRBJ2-1	.	CASSYVDRSYNEQFF
TRBV4-2	TRBJ2-4	.	CASSQDLRGDLAKNIQYF
TRBV7-7	TRBJ2-1	TRBD2	CASSLLAGGPYNEQFF
TRBV7-9	TRBJ2-5	.	CASSHFPPTINQETQYF
TRBV4-1	TRBJ2-6	.	CASSSSVGANVLTF
TRBV2	TRBJ2-3	.	CASSEVGGITDTQYF
TRBV7-2	TRBJ2-1	TRBD2	CASSPTGLAGLEQFF
TRBV7-9	TRBJ1-3	.	CASSYDSWSGNTIYF
TRBV11-3	TRBJ2-3	.	CASSQEGGRTDTQYF
TRBV15	TRBJ1-2	.	CATSKDRNYGYTF
TRBV14	TRBJ2-1	TRBD1	CASSQDDRGYYNEQFF
TRBV2	TRBJ1-1	TRBD1	CASSEIGSGGVLDTEAFF
TRBV5-4	TRBJ2-6	.	CASSLVEPSGANVLTF
TRBV7-9	TRBJ2-3	.	CASSYGRADTQYF
TRBV11-2	TRBJ2-7	.	CASSLGWDEQYF
TRBV5-8	TRBJ2-3	.	CASSLGHRDYTDTQYF